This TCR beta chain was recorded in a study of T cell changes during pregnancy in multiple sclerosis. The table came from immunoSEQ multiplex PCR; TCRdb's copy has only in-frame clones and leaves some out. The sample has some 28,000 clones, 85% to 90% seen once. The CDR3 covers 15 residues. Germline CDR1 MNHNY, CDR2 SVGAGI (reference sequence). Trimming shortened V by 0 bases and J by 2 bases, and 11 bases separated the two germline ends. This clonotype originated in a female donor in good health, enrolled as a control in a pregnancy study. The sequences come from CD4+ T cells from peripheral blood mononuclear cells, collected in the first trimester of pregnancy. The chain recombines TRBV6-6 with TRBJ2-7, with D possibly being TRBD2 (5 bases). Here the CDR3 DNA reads TGTGCCAGCAGTTACTCGGAGGCCGAGACCTACGAGCAGTACTTC. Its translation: CASSYSEAETYEQYF.